The clone carrying this TCR beta chain appeared a few times. Cohorts were based on clinical histories the participants reported. Participants classified as exposed had met a COVID-19 case within 2 weeks before study entry. The sample comes from a study of blood T cell repertoires in COVID-19. Study-wide background: Samples of COVID-19 (acute and convalescent) were obtained from the United States, Italy and Spain. In each case, the material was cDNA or gDNA derived from T cells, B-cell-depleted T cells, or PBMCs.

The method was immunoSEQ multiplex PCR; TCRdb's version includes in-frame clones alone and lacks a portion of them. Of about 180,000 clones listed, more than 75% are singletons. Germline-derived CDR1 and CDR2 are SGHVS and FQNEAQ. The CDR3 runs to 14 residues. V lost 7 bases and J lost 3; bases outside the gene matches: 4. This clonotype originated in a man between 60 and 75 years old who had been exposed to COVID-19. The rearrangement links TRBV7-8 to TRBJ2-1; 9 bases align to TRBD2. The sequenced sample was PBMCs or T cells enriched from blood (not recorded which). DNA of the CDR3: TGTGCCAGCACCCGACTAGCGGTCTACAATGAGCAGTTCTTC. It codes for CASTRLAVYNEQFF.